This T cell receptor beta chain was found in a study of molecular identifiers for immune sequencing clone quantification. General study results and limits: It was shown that clones above 20 RNA copies held over 99% of effector molecules, but under 1% in naive cells.

This clonotype has just a few counts. Its matching antigen is unknown. Bulk TCR library preparation followed previously described methods with listed TCR primers. TCRdb ran MiXCR on the PCR reads and lists one entry per CDR3 protein. This sample has about 320,000 distinct CDR3 sequences; 20% to 25% occur once, and the top ten carry 0.81%. The sequence was obtained from a human donor in good health. Some libraries in this study had Jurkat cell RNA spiked in. The sequencing input was naive CD8+ T cells from blood, with Jurkat cell RNA spiked in. Subset: FACS-sorted CD8+CD4-CCR7+CD45RA+ naive T cells.

CDR3 DNA: TGTGCCAGCAGTTCCGGCGAGGAAGAGACCCAGTACTTC. Encoded protein: CASSSGEEETQYF. This chain links TRBV12-3 or TRBV12-4 with TRBJ2-5; no definite D call. This CDR3 region has 13 residues. Trimming shortened V by 4 bases and J by 3 bases, and 9 bases separated the two germline ends.